The 10 T cell receptor beta chains listed next were all sequenced from one sample in a study of T-cell memory formation after mild COVID-19. TCRdb ran MiXCR on the 5' RACE reads and lists one entry per CDR3 protein. The repertoire holds around 310,000 distinct CDR3 sequences, with 14% as singletons. Sequences were obtained from PBMCs or a T cell subset sorted from them (not recorded which). These receptors all stem from a man between 18 and 35 years old who had mild COVID-19 (a few samples of this study predate the infection). Cell type and time point are not known.

The chain joins TRBV3-1 to TRBJ2-3, with unresolved D. Germline CDR1 is LGHDT and CDR2 is YNNKEL (reference sequence). Trimming removed 5 bases at V and 4 bases at J, with 10 bases between. CDR3 size: 13 residues. CDR3 nucleotide sequence: TGTGCCAGCAGCTTAGGATCCGCAGATACGCAGTATTTT. This encodes CASSLGSADTQYF.

J is TRBJ2-5 and V is TRBV4-3, with 7 bases aligning to TRBD2. Germline V gene sequence: CDR1 LGHNA, CDR2 YSLEER. The CDR3 loop spans 16 amino acids. The V and J ends lost 0 bases and 1 base, in that order; junction bases with no gene match: 5. The CDR3 loop reads CASSQDKASGQETQYF. CDR3 DNA: TGCGCCAGCAGCCAAGATAAGGCTAGCGGCCAAGAGACCCAGTACTTC.

The chain combines TRBV6-5 with TRBJ1-4; D call uncertain. Germline-derived CDR1 and CDR2 are MNHEY and SVGAGI. Trimming took 10 bases from V and 4 from J, leaving 13 bases between them. The CDR3 length is 13 residues. CDR3 protein: CATSVQSNEKLFF. DNA of the CDR3: TGTGCCACCTCAGTCCAAAGTAATGAAAAACTGTTTTTT.

This clonotype was recorded a few times. The chain recombines TRBV4-2 with TRBJ1-5; D might be TRBD1 (6 bases). V was shortened by 0 bases and J by 3 bases, with 9 bases between the two germline ends. The CDR3 loop spans 15 amino acids. Germline V gene sequence: CDR1 LGHNA, CDR2 YNFKEQ. This chain's CDR3 is CASSQDQGINQPQHF. CDR3 DNA sequence: TGTGCCAGCAGCCAAGACCAGGGGATCAATCAGCCCCAGCATTTT.

The V call is TRBV7-2, the J call TRBJ1-1; no clear D gene. Germline CDR1 is SGHTA and CDR2 is FQGNSA. The CDR3 spans 15 residues. The V and J ends lost 3 bases and 0 bases respectively, with 11 bases between them. CDR3 nucleotide sequence: TGTGCCAGCAGCTTCACCGGGAAAATGAACACTGAAGCTTTCTTT. This gives the protein CASSFTGKMNTEAFF. The variable domain in full, completed from reference TRBV7-2 and TRBJ1-1, reads GAGVSQSPSNKVTEKGKDVELRCDPISGHTALYWYRQSLGQGLEFLIYFQGNSAPDKSGLPSDRFSAERTGGSVSTLTIQRTQQEDSAVYLCASSFTGKMNTEAFFGQGTRLTVV.

This clonotype has at least ten counts. The V and J genes are TRBV7-3 and TRBJ2-7; no clear D. V shed 6 bases and J shed 4 bases, with 16 bases lying between them. Germline V gene lookup returns CDR1 SGHTA and CDR2 FQGTGA. The CDR3 length is 14 residues. DNA for the CDR3: TGTGCCAGCAGACCCCGCAGGTCCGTTTACGAGCAGTACGTC. It translates to CASRPRRSVYEQYV.

At least ten counts were recorded for this clonotype. The gene calls are TRBV5-4 and TRBJ1-2, with D uncertain. V lost 4 bases and J 4 bases, leaving 14 bases between the germline ends. Germline loops: CDR1 SGHNT, CDR2 YYREEE (reference sequence). There are 14 residues in the CDR3. CDR3 amino acids: CASSPPGKSYGYTF. The CDR3 DNA follows: TGTGCCAGCAGCCCCCCCGGCAAGAGCTATGGCTACACCTTC. Combining the CDR3 with reference TRBV5-4 and TRBJ1-2 gives the whole variable domain ETGVTQSPTHLIKTRGQQVTLRCSSQSGHNTVSWYQQALGQGPQFIFQYYREEENGRGNFPPRFSGLQFPNYSSELNVNALELDDSALYLCASSPPGKSYGYTFGSGTRLTVV.

This clonotype occurred a few times. The chain combines TRBV24-1 with TRBJ1-1, with D possibly TRBD1 on 5 matching bases. The CDR3 length is 14 residues. V was pared by 7 bases and J by 1 base, with 12 bases between. Germline V gene lookup returns CDR1 KGHDR and CDR2 SFDVKD. CDR3 amino acids: CATRGTGGNTEAFF. CDR3 DNA sequence: TGTGCCACCAGGGGCACCGGGGGGAACACTGAAGCTTTCTTT.

In its sample, this clonotype was seen many times. The V gene is TRBV5-1, the J gene TRBJ1-1, with D perhaps matching TRBD1 (5 bases). V was trimmed by 5 bases and J by 2 bases, leaving 10 bases between them. The CDR3 covers 13 residues. The germline gives CDR1 SGHRS, CDR2 YFSETQ. The CDR3 bases are TGCGCCAGCAGAGGGGATTATAACACTGAAGCTTTCTTT. It specifies CASRGDYNTEAFF.

This clonotype was picked up a small number of times. The rearrangement joins TRBV4-3 to TRBJ1-1, with D unclear. The CDR3 runs 14 residues. Germline V lookup: CDR1 LGHNA, CDR2 YSLEER. V lost 0 bases and J 9 bases, leaving 14 bases between the germline ends. CDR3 amino acids: CASSQDRADTKAFF. CDR3 nucleotide sequence: TGCGCCAGCAGCCAAGATCGCGCGGATACGAAAGCTTTCTTT.